This entry lists 18 T cell receptor beta chains sequenced from one sample in a study of blood T cell repertoires in COVID-19. Sequenced by immunoSEQ multiplex PCR; TCRdb stores in-frame clones only, minus some. The sample has 280,000 or so clones, 89% seen once. The source material was peripheral blood. Every receptor here comes from a woman aged 55-69 years with acute or convalescent COVID-19.

J is TRBJ1-2 and V is TRBV11-2, with 8 bases fitting TRBD1. V shed 5 bases, J shed 4 bases, and the junction held 12 bases outside the gene matches. This CDR3 region has 16 residues. Looked up from germline, CDR1 is SGHAT and CDR2 is FQNNGV. CDR3 in DNA: TGTGCCAGCAGCCCGAGAGGGTCGGGACAGGTCTATGGCTACACCTTC. It translates to CASSPRGSGQVYGYTF. Full variable domain (missing parts from reference TRBV11-2 and TRBJ1-2): EAGVAQSPRYKIIEKRQSVAFWCNPISGHATLYWYQQILGQGPKLLIQFQNNGVVDDSQLPKDRFSAERLKGVDSTLKIQPAKLEDSAVYLCASSPRGSGQVYGYTFGSGTRLTVV.

This chain uses TRBV7-9 with TRBJ1-5; no firm D call. There are 14 residues in the CDR3. Trimming stripped 3 bases from V and 3 bases from J, with 9 bases between. From germline, CDR1 is SEHNR and CDR2 FQNEAQ (reference sequence). Written as DNA, the CDR3 is TGTGCCAGCAGCTTGCAAGCTGACAATCAGCCCCAGCATTTT. This codes for CASSLQADNQPQHF.

V gene TRBV3-1 (or the pseudogene TRBV3-2) combines with J gene TRBJ1-4; D ambiguous. V was pared by 2 bases and J by 8 bases, with 6 bases between. The CDR3 covers 12 residues. Germline CDR1 reads LGHDT; CDR2 reads YNNKEL (reference sequence). CDR3 DNA sequence: TGTGCCAGCAGCCAATCAGGCGAAAAACTGTTTTTT. Protein: CASSQSGEKLFF.

There are a few counts of this clone. Other DNA sequences of this sample code for an identical CDR3. The chain couples TRBV9 to TRBJ2-7, with TRBD1 as a possible D gene (5 bases). Germline values: CDR1 SGDLS, CDR2 YYNGEE. The germline V and J ends were trimmed by 0 bases and 2 bases, with 9 bases remaining between them. The CDR3 length is 14 residues. The CDR3 sequence is CASSVGAGTYEQYF. The CDR3 nucleotides read TGTGCCAGCAGCGTAGGAGCAGGGACCTACGAGCAGTACTTC.

This clone was seen many times. This sequence joins TRBV2 and TRBJ2-7; no clear D gene. CDR3 size: 12 residues. Trimming removed 7 bases from V and 5 bases from J, with 12 bases in between. CDR1 is SNHLY, CDR2 FYNNEI, per germline. CDR3 protein: CASKFYPNEQYF. The CDR3 bases are TGTGCCAGCAAGTTCTACCCCAACGAGCAGTACTTC.

As DNA, the CDR3 is TGTGCCAGCAGCTTGGCGGGGGGGCCCCACGAGCAGTACTTC. Encoded protein: CASSLAGGPHEQYF. The chain uses TRBV5-6 and TRBJ2-7, with 8 bases fitting TRBD2. Germline-derived CDR1 and CDR2 are SGHDT and YYEEEE. The length of the CDR3 is 14 residues. V shed 0 bases, J shed 5 bases, and the junction held 4 bases outside the gene matches.

The CDR3: CASSIGQNTGELFF. In DNA, the CDR3 is TGTGCCAGTAGTATAGGACAGAACACCGGGGAGCTGTTTTTT. The chain joins TRBV19 to TRBJ2-2; no reliable D call. From germline, CDR1 is LNHDA and CDR2 SQIVND (reference sequence). V was cut by 1 base and J by 1 base, with 4 bases left in between. There are 14 residues in the CDR3.

The rearrangement joins TRBV24-1 to TRBJ2-3; perhaps TRBD2 as D (6 bases). Germline CDR1 and CDR2: KGHDR and SFDVKD. Deletions cut 4 bases from V and 5 bases from J, with 12 bases between. There are 14 residues in the CDR3. The CDR3: CATSERAEGDTQYF. DNA for the CDR3: TGTGCCACCAGTGAAAGGGCGGAGGGAGATACGCAGTATTTT.

The V gene is TRBV5-4, the J gene TRBJ1-2, with TRBD1 matching over 8 bases. Per germline, CDR1 SGHNT and CDR2 YYREEE (reference sequence). This CDR3 region has 14 residues. V gave up 4 bases and J gave up 1 base; unmatched junction bases: 3. CDR3 amino acids: CASSPGQVNYGYTF. As DNA, the CDR3 is TGTGCCAGCAGCCCGGGACAGGTTAACTATGGCTACACCTTC. The full variable domain, in which reference TRBV5-4 and TRBJ1-2 provide the parts outside the CDR3, is ETGVTQSPTHLIKTRGQQVTLRCSSQSGHNTVSWYQQALGQGPQFIFQYYREEENGRGNFPPRFSGLQFPNYSSELNVNALELDDSALYLCASSPGQVNYGYTFGSGTRLTVV.

This clone was seen once. This sequence joins TRBV7-9 and TRBJ2-3, with 8 bases lining up with TRBD2. Per the germline V gene, CDR1 is SEHNR and CDR2 is FQNEAQ (reference sequence). V shed 2 bases and J 1 base; nucleotides not matched to a gene: 2. The CDR3 runs to 15 residues. CDR3 nucleotides: TGTGCCAGCAGCTTAACAGCGGGAGGCACAGATACGCAGTATTTT. Translated: CASSLTAGGTDTQYF.

The rearrangement links TRBV27 to TRBJ2-1; maybe TRBD2 (6 bases). The CDR3 contains 16 residues. Germline V lookup: CDR1 MNHEY, CDR2 SMNVEV (reference sequence). V shed 2 bases and J shed 2 bases, with 13 bases lying between them. The CDR3, as DNA: TGTGCCAGCAGTTTAGGGGGGTCGGATGCCTACAATGAGCAGTTCTTC. This translates into CASSLGGSDAYNEQFF.

This rearrangement joins TRBV5-4 to TRBJ2-2; 9 bases line up with TRBD2. The germline CDR1 and CDR2 sequences are SGHNT and YYREEE (reference sequence). CDR3 length: 17 residues. Germline trimming cut 4 bases from V and 6 bases from J; bases unmatched to any gene: 13. CDR3 nucleotide sequence: TGTGCCAGCAGCCCAGGATCCAGGGCGGGAGGGTCCGGGGAGCTGTTTTTT. This gives the protein CASSPGSRAGGSGELFF.

The chain is built from TRBV15 and TRBJ2-3, with TRBD2 matching 13 bases. Trimming cost V 1 base and J 0 bases; bases outside gene matches: 10. The CDR3 contains 20 residues. Looked up from germline, CDR1 is LNHNV and CDR2 is YYDKDF (reference sequence). The CDR3 coding sequence is TGTGCCACCAGCAGAGGCGCAGGACTAGCGGGAGATTCTAGCACAGATACGCAGTATTTT. It codes for CATSRGAGLAGDSSTDTQYF.

This chain links TRBV21-1 with TRBJ1-4; TRBD1, the table's D call, lacks a check against the DNA. TRBV21-1 is listed as a pseudogene. This CDR3 has 13 amino acids. Here the CDR3 reads CASSSQGDEKLFF. The CDR3, as DNA: TGTGCCAGCAGCTCACAGGGGGACGAAAAACTGTTTTTT.

This clone was found once. V usage is TRBV7-9 and J usage is TRBJ1-2; 7 positions match TRBD1. Germline CDR1 SEHNR, CDR2 FQNEAQ (reference sequence). J was trimmed by 4 bases and V by 5 bases; bases with no gene match: 7. The CDR3 length is 14 residues. The CDR3 coding sequence is TGTGCCAGCAGCGGGGGGACAGAGTTCTATGGCTACACCTTC. This gives the protein CASSGGTEFYGYTF. Supplemented by reference TRBV7-9 and TRBJ1-2, the full variable domain reads DTGVSQNPRHKITKRGQNVTFRCDPISEHNRLYWYRQTLGQGPEFLTYFQNEAQLEKSRLLSDRFSAERPKGSFSTLEIQRTEQGDSAMYLCASSGGTEFYGYTFGSGTRLTVV.

This chain links TRBV30 with TRBJ2-7, with TRBD2 matching 9 bases. The CDR3 has 15 amino acids. Germline-derived CDR1 and CDR2 are GTSNPN and SVGIG (reference sequence). The J segment lost 7 bases and the V segment lost 5 bases, leaving 15 bases of the junction unmatched. The CDR3 DNA follows: TGTGCCTGGGTGGGACTAGCAGACCCAAGTAGGGAGCAGTACTTC. Protein: CAWVGLADPSREQYF. Using reference TRBV30 and TRBJ2-7 for the parts outside the CDR3, the full variable domain is SQTIHQWPATLVQPVGSPLSLECTVEGTSNPNLYWYRQAAGRGLQLLFYSVGIGQISSEVPQNLSASRPQDRQFILSSKKLLLSDSGFYLCAWVGLADPSREQYFGPGTRLTVT.

The chain employs TRBV19 and TRBJ2-7; 7 nucleotides agree with TRBD1. Germline lookup yields CDR1 LNHDA and CDR2 SQIVND (reference sequence). The CDR3 contains 14 residues. Trimming removed 6 bases from V and 0 bases from J; junction bases left unmatched: 5. The CDR3 sequence is CASSPDRDSYEQYF. DNA of the CDR3: TGTGCCAGTAGCCCAGACAGGGACTCCTACGAGCAGTACTTC.

This chain uses TRBV19 with TRBJ2-6; the match to TRBD1 covers 7 bases. V was clipped by 1 base and J by 0 bases; unmatched bases: 6. The germline CDR1 and CDR2 sequences are LNHDA and SQIVND (reference sequence). CDR3 size: 18 residues. CDR3 in amino acids: CASSIARGQSSGANVLTF. In DNA, the CDR3 is TGTGCCAGTAGTATAGCGAGGGGACAGAGCTCTGGGGCCAACGTCCTGACTTTC. The entire variable domain, with the rest obtained from reference TRBV19 and TRBJ2-6, is as follows: DGGITQSPKYLFRKEGQNVTLSCEQNLNHDAMYWYRQDPGQGLRLIYYSQIVNDFQKGDIAEGYSVSREKKESFPLTVTSAQKNPTAFYLCASSIARGQSSGANVLTFGAGSRLTVL.